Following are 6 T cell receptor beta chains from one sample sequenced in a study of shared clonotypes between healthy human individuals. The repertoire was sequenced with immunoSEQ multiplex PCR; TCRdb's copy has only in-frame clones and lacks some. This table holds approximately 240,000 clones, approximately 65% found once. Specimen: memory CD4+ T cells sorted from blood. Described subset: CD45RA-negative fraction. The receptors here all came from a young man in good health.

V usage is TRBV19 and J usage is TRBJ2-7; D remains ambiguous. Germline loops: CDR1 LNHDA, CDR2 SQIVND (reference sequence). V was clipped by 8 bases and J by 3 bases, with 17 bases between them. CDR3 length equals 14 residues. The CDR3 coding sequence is TGTGCCAGTTCTAGAGCTGCGCTACTCTACGAGCAGTACTTC. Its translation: CASSRAALLYEQYF.

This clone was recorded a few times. The CDR3 bases are TGTGCCAGCAGCTTAATCCGCAACGAGCAGTTCTTC. This sequence encodes CASSLIRNEQFF. The chain carries TRBV7-2 and TRBJ2-1; D gene ambiguous. Germline CDR1 reads SGHTA; CDR2 reads FQGNSA. The CDR3 length is 12 residues. Trimming shortened V by 2 bases and J by 10 bases, and 9 bases separated the two germline ends.

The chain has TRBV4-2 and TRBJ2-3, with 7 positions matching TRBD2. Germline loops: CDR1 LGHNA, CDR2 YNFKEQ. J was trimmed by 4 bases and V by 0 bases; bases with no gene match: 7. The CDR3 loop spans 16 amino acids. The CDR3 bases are TGTGCCAGCAGCCAAGAGGGCGGGAGTTCTGCAGATACGCAGTATTTT. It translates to CASSQEGGSSADTQYF.

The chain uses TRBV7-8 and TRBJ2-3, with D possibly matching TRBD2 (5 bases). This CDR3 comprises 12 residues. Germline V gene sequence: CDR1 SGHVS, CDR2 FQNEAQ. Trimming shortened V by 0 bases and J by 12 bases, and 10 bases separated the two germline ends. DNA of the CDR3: TGTGCCAGCAGCTTAGCATCCGGGGATCAGTATTTT. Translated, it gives CASSLASGDQYF.

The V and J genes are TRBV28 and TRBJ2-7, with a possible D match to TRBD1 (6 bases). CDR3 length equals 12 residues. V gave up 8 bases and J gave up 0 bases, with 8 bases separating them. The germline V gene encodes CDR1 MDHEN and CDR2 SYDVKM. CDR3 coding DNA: TGTGCCAGCCGGACAGACTCCTACGAGCAGTACTTC. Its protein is CASRTDSYEQYF.

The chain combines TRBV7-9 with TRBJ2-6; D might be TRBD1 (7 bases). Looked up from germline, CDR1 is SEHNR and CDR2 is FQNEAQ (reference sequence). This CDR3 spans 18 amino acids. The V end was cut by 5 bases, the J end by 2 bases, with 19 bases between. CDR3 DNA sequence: TGTGCCAGCAGCATACTTGGCAGGGGGGTCCCTGGGGCCAACGTCCTGACTTTC. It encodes CASSILGRGVPGANVLTF. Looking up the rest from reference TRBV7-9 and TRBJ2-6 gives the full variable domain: DTGVSQNPRHKITKRGQNVTFRCDPISEHNRLYWYRQTLGQGPEFLTYFQNEAQLEKSRLLSDRFSAERPKGSFSTLEIQRTEQGDSAMYLCASSILGRGVPGANVLTFGAGSRLTVL.